This is a list of T cell receptor beta chains from one sample in a study of shared clonotypes between healthy human individuals. Method: immunoSEQ multiplex PCR; TCRdb's copy keeps in-frame clones and lacks some. The sample yields nearly 1,000,000 clones, more than 75% seen once. Sequenced sample: memory CD4+ T cells sorted from blood. The receptors derive from a young man in good health. Each CDR3 is given without its conserved first and last residue.

v_gene	j_gene	CDR3aa
TRBV2	TRBJ1-5	ASSRQGSQPQH
TRBV29-1	TRBJ1-2	SVGGNYGYT
TRBV7-2	TRBJ2-5	ASSFSGGLGETQY
TRBV28	TRBJ2-7	ASSLVGYEQY
TRBV28	TRBJ1-6	ASTKEGGSPLH
TRBV28	TRBJ2-2	ASSLSDYSNTGELF
TRBV15	TRBJ1-5	ATSTTDRGSNQPQH
TRBV7-2	TRBJ2-1	ASSPGLAAYNEQF
TRBV20-1	TRBJ2-5	SAPRRETQY
TRBV5-6	TRBJ2-7	ASSRLQAKHEQY
TRBV6-6	TRBJ2-7	ASRTERGGTSHEQC
TRBV7-9	TRBJ2-3	ASSPTDTQY
TRBV6-1	TRBJ2-3	ASSVGTDTDTQY
TRBV28	TRBJ2-3	ASGPTAPSTDTQY
TRBV5-4	TRBJ1-2	ASSLLGRGYT
TRBV7-2	TRBJ2-7	ASSPGGYEQY
TRBV7-2	TRBJ2-1	ASSLSVGSFVYNEQF
TRBV9	TRBJ2-3	ASSATLAGGTDTQY
TRBV12-5	TRBJ2-7	ASGYGQAYEQY
TRBV7-2	TRBJ1-2	ASSLRQHGYT
TRBV5-6	TRBJ2-7	ASSPFPSMGEQY
TRBV5-1	TRBJ1-2	ASSVGYGGNYGYT
TRBV5-4	TRBJ2-1	ASSSRTSGRSAYNEQF
TRBV28	TRBJ1-5	ASSLSQGGNQPQH
TRBV7-2	TRBJ2-2	ASRPSGSYDTGELF
TRBV4-1	TRBJ1-2	ASSQVPYRQGAHGYT
TRBV11-3	TRBJ2-3	ASSVFSTESDTQY